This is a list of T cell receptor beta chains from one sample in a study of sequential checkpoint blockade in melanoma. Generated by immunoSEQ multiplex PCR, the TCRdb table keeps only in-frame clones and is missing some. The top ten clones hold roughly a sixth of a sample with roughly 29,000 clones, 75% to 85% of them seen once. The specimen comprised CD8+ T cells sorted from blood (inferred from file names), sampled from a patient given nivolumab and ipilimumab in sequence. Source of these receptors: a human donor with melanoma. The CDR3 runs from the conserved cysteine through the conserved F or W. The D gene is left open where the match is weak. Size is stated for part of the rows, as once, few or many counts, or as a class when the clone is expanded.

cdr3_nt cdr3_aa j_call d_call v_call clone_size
TGTGCCAGTAGAAGTCAGGGTTTGACTTTCTTT CASRSQGLTFF TRBJ1-1 . TRBV19 .
TGTGCCAGCAGCGTAGACCCCGGGGTTTCACAAGAGACCCAGTACTTC CASSVDPGVSQETQYF TRBJ2-5 . TRBV9 .
TGTGCCAGCAGCGCAAAGCCGTCCCTCCCCAATACTGAAGCTTTCTTT CASSAKPSLPNTEAFF TRBJ1-1 . TRBV7-9 .
TGTGCCAGCAGTACGGGTTTAGGAGGGTCTGAAGCTTTCTTT CASSTGLGGSEAFF TRBJ1-1 . TRBV6-1 .
TGTGCCAGCAGACTAGGCTACGAGCAGTACTTC CASRLGYEQYF TRBJ2-7 . TRBV27 once
TGTGCCAGCAGTTTACAGATACCGTATGGCTACACCTTC CASSLQIPYGYTF TRBJ1-2 . TRBV2 .
TGTGCCAGCAGTTTAGAGCCCGGGACTACCTACAATGAGCAGTTCTTC CASSLEPGTTYNEQFF TRBJ2-1 TRBD2 TRBV28 once
TGTGCCTTTTACTCCGGACTAGTCAGAGATACGCAGTATTTT CAFYSGLVRDTQYF TRBJ2-3 TRBD2 TRBV25-1 .
TGTGCCATCAGTGATTTGAGCTCCTACGAGCAGTACTTC CAISDLSSYEQYF TRBJ2-7 . TRBV10-3 .
TGTGCCAGCAAAGGGGGAACGAACACCGGGGAGCTGTTTTTT CASKGGTNTGELFF TRBJ2-2 . TRBV2 .
TGTGCCAGCCTCCCGACAGGGAAATACAATGAGCAGTTCTTC CASLPTGKYNEQFF TRBJ2-1 TRBD1 TRBV6-5 .
TGTGCCAGCAGCGTAGCCCAGGTCAGCTCCTACAATGAGCAGTTCTTC CASSVAQVSSYNEQFF TRBJ2-1 . TRBV9 .
TGCAGTGCTAGATACTCCTACGAGCAGTACTTC CSARYSYEQYF TRBJ2-7 . TRBV20-1 once
TGTGCCAGCAGCTTAGGGCCTAGCGGGAGTACCTACAATGAGCAGTTCTTC CASSLGPSGSTYNEQFF TRBJ2-1 TRBD2 TRBV7-8 .
TGTGCCAGCAGCTTATCATCCGGGGGCTACGAGCAGTACTTC CASSLSSGGYEQYF TRBJ2-7 . TRBV11-1 .
TGTGCCAGCAGCGTAGGAGACCAAGGGTGGAGGGAGACTGAAGCTTTCTTT CASSVGDQGWRETEAFF TRBJ1-1 . TRBV9 .
TGTGCCAGCAGTGAAGCGCTTCGGGCTAGCCCCGGCACAGATACGCAGTATTTT CASSEALRASPGTDTQYF TRBJ2-3 . TRBV2 .
TGCGCCAGCAGCCAAGAAGGGCGAGGGCCTGGTTGGTATGGCTACACCTTC CASSQEGRGPGWYGYTF TRBJ1-2 . TRBV4-3 .
TGCGCCAGCAGCACCGGACAGGGGTTTGACGAGCAGTACTTC CASSTGQGFDEQYF TRBJ2-7 TRBD1 TRBV5-1 .
TGCGCCAGCAGCTTGGGGGGGCAGGGGGCAGATACGCAGTATTTT CASSLGGQGADTQYF TRBJ2-3 TRBD1 TRBV5-1 .
TGTGCCAGCAGCCAAGGCCTAGTTAGCACAGATACGCAGTATTTT CASSQGLVSTDTQYF TRBJ2-3 . TRBV14 .
TGTGCCAGCAGTCAAGGACTAGCGGGAGGACGCACAGATACGCAGTATTTT CASSQGLAGGRTDTQYF TRBJ2-3 TRBD2 TRBV28 once
TGTGCCAGCAGCTCCCACGGGACAGCGATGAACACTGAAGCTTTCTTT CASSSHGTAMNTEAFF TRBJ1-1 TRBD1 TRBV7-3 .
TGCGCCAGCAGCCAGATTCACACCGCGGTGAACACTGAAGCTTTCTTT CASSQIHTAVNTEAFF TRBJ1-1 . TRBV4-1 .
TGCGCCAGCAGGGATCTAGCGGGGCCTCCCTACGAGCAGTACTTC CASRDLAGPPYEQYF TRBJ2-7 TRBD2 TRBV10-2 .
TGTGCCATCAGTGAGGCGGACAGGGAAAAGAGTAGAAGTAACTATGGCTACACCTTC CAISEADREKSRSNYGYTF TRBJ1-2 TRBD1 TRBV10-3 .
TGTGCCAGCAGGCCTACCCGGACAGGGGGATCCCCAACCTACAATGAGCAGTTCTTC CASRPTRTGGSPTYNEQFF TRBJ2-1 TRBD1 TRBV7-9 .
TGCGCCAGCAGCCAGGACAGGGTGGTCGCTAATGAAAAACTGTTTTTT CASSQDRVVANEKLFF TRBJ1-4 TRBD1 TRBV4-3 .
TGCGCCAGCAGCCAAGATTCTAACAGGGCCTCCTACAATGAGCAGTTCTTC CASSQDSNRASYNEQFF TRBJ2-1 . TRBV4-1 .
TGTGCCAGAACTTCCATAGGGCAGGGGGGCTATGGCTACACCTTC CARTSIGQGGYGYTF TRBJ1-2 TRBD1 TRBV2 .
TGCGCCAGCAGCCAATATAGGAGGGACACTGAAGCTTTCTTT CASSQYRRDTEAFF TRBJ1-1 . TRBV4-1 .
TGCGCCAGCAGCCAAGTATACGGGGGAAATCAGCCCCAGCATTTT CASSQVYGGNQPQHF TRBJ1-5 . TRBV4-1 .
TGTGCCAGCAGCGTAACGTGGCAGGGGAGCACAGATACGCAGTATTTT CASSVTWQGSTDTQYF TRBJ2-3 . TRBV9 .
TGTGCCAGCAGTTACTCGACGGGAGGGTACGAGCAGTACTTC CASSYSTGGYEQYF TRBJ2-7 TRBD2 TRBV6-6 .
TGTGCCATCACCCTCTTCCGGGCCCACGAGGGCTCCTACGAGCAGTACTTC CAITLFRAHEGSYEQYF TRBJ2-7 . TRBV10-3 .
TGTGCCAGCAGCTCAAGGCGGGGCTACGAGCAGTACTTC CASSSRRGYEQYF TRBJ2-7 . TRBV7-9 once
TGCGCCAGCAGCCAAGATGGCTCAGGGGGCGATGGCTACACCTTC CASSQDGSGGDGYTF TRBJ1-2 TRBD1 TRBV4-3 few
TGTGCCAGCAGCTTAGGTCAGGGGAACACCGGGGAGCTGTTTTTT CASSLGQGNTGELFF TRBJ2-2 . TRBV7-9 .
TGTGCCAGTAGTATTTGGCGGACAAGCAATCAGCCCCAGCATTTT CASSIWRTSNQPQHF TRBJ1-5 . TRBV19 .
TGTGCCAGCAGCTCGCTAGCGGGAGGGCGTCACGAGCAGTACTTC CASSSLAGGRHEQYF TRBJ2-7 TRBD2 TRBV13 .
TGTGCCAGCAGTTACACAGGGAGCAGCTCCTACGAGCAGTACTTC CASSYTGSSSYEQYF TRBJ2-7 . TRBV27 .
TGCAGCCTTCCCTCAGCGACCGGGGAGCTGTTTTTT CSLPSATGELFF TRBJ2-2 . TRBV29-1 .
TGCGCCAGCAGCCAGGGTCGGTATCAGCCCCAGCATTTT CASSQGRYQPQHF TRBJ1-5 . TRBV5-1 .
TGTGCCAGCAGCGTCCGCGTAGAAATGTTGGAGGGACAGGACTCTAACTATGGCTACACCTTC CASSVRVEMLEGQDSNYGYTF TRBJ1-2 TRBD1 TRBV9 .
TGTGCCAGCAGCTTACCAGGGTCGAACACTGAAGCTTTCTTT CASSLPGSNTEAFF TRBJ1-1 . TRBV7-9 .
TGCGCCAGCAGCCAAGTCTCTGCAGCGGGGGGGCCGAATGAGCAGTTCTTC CASSQVSAAGGPNEQFF TRBJ2-1 TRBD2 TRBV4-3 .
TGTGCCAGCAGCAAGTATCACAGCTCCTACAATGAGCAGTTCTTC CASSKYHSSYNEQFF TRBJ2-1 . TRBV21-1 few
TGTGCCAGCAGCCAAGTGATCGGGGACAGAGATCAGCCCCAGCATTTT CASSQVIGDRDQPQHF TRBJ1-5 TRBD1 TRBV4-2 few
TGTGCCAGCAGCACCGGGGGGGAAGAGCAGTACTTC CASSTGGEEQYF TRBJ2-7 TRBD2 TRBV7-9 once
TGTGCCAGCAGCGAGGGACAGGGGCTGGATACGCAGTATTTT CASSEGQGLDTQYF TRBJ2-3 TRBD1 TRBV9 few
TGTGCCAGTAGTATTAACAGTTACAATGAGCAGTTCTTC CASSINSYNEQFF TRBJ2-1 . TRBV19 once
TGTGCCAGCAGCCTCCCGGGAGGTTCCTGGACCGGGGAGCTGTTTTTT CASSLPGGSWTGELFF TRBJ2-2 TRBD2 TRBV9 .
TGCGCCAGCAGCCAAGGGTTTCCTAGCGGATACGAGCAGTACTTC CASSQGFPSGYEQYF TRBJ2-7 TRBD2 TRBV4-1 .
TGTGCCAGCAGCGCCAGCAGCGGATCCACCGGGGAGCTGTTTTTT CASSASSGSTGELFF TRBJ2-2 . TRBV9 .
TGTGCCAGCAGCTTAGCGGGGGGTACAGATACGCAGTATTTT CASSLAGGTDTQYF TRBJ2-3 . TRBV7-9 few